This T cell receptor (beta chain) was sequenced for a study of blood T cell repertoires in COVID-19. Some clones are missing from TCRdb's copy, which holds only in-frame ones; the method was immunoSEQ multiplex PCR. Here the sample spans around 200,000 clones, roughly nine tenths being singletons. V was cut by 1 base and J by 6 bases, with 12 bases left in between. CDR1 MDHEN and CDR2 SYDVKM come from the germline V gene. The CDR3 is 14 residues long. Clinical histories supplied by participants themselves formed the basis of cohort assignment. This clone turned up a few times. The receptor was derived from a woman aged 45-65 years in a cohort exposed to, infected with or recovered from COVID-19 (not recorded which). The sample comprised PBMCs or T cells enriched from blood (not recorded which). The V gene is TRBV28, the J gene TRBJ1-2, with D possibly TRBD1 on 6 matching bases. CDR3 protein: CASSLSTGWNGYTF. The CDR3 DNA reads TGTGCCAGCAGTTTATCTACAGGGTGGAATGGCTACACCTTC.